Below, 21 T cell receptor beta chains from the same sample are listed, as sequenced in a study of breast tumors, draining lymph nodes, adjacent tissues. Breast cancer patients provided tissue from their axillary draining lymph nodes. TCRdb itself ran the multiplex PCR reads through MiXCR, one entry per CDR3 protein. Among 200,000 to 300,000 distinct CDR3 sequences listed, 30% to 35% were seen once. What was sequenced was axillary lymph node tissue. These receptors all come from a female donor with breast cancer. Some clones in this sample may be carry-over from other donors' samples.

The chain employs TRBV2 and TRBJ1-1; maybe TRBD1 (5 bases). Trimming stripped 9 bases from V and 0 bases from J, with 8 bases between. This CDR3 spans 12 amino acids. From germline, CDR1 is SNHLY and CDR2 FYNNEI. CDR3 residues: CARTDLNTEAFF. As DNA, the CDR3 is TGTGCCAGGACAGACCTGAACACTGAAGCTTTCTTT.

Concerning this clonotype itself: A much larger clone sits a single nucleotide away, making a read error possible. The chain employs TRBV4-2 and TRBJ2-7; 9 nucleotides agree with TRBD2. The CDR3 extends over 15 amino acids. Trimming cost V 1 base and J 6 bases; bases outside gene matches: 7. Per germline, CDR1 LGHNA and CDR2 YNFKEQ. The CDR3 DNA sequence: TGTGCCAGCAGCCAAGTTTGGCGGGGGGGCTGCGAGCAGTACTTC. This sequence encodes CASSQVWRGGCEQYF.

In this sample, this clonotype turned up many times. V and J are TRBV24-1 and TRBJ2-1, with D possibly TRBD2 on 6 matching bases. The CDR3 loop spans 16 amino acids. The germline V gene encodes CDR1 KGHDR and CDR2 SFDVKD. The V and J ends lost 0 bases and 0 bases respectively, with 8 bases between them. The CDR3 here is CATSDLAGSSYNEQFF. The CDR3 DNA follows: TGTGCCACCAGTGATTTGGCGGGAAGCTCCTACAATGAGCAGTTCTTC.

As to this clonotype: A single base separates this from a much larger clone, so it may be a read error. The chain has TRBV12-3 or TRBV12-4 and TRBJ2-7; D remains unclear. The CDR3 totals 12 residues. Trimming removed 7 bases from V and 4 bases from J, with 11 bases in between. The CDR3 loop reads CASTHAVYEQYF. In DNA, the CDR3 is TGTGCCAGCACCCACGCTGTTTACGAGCAGTACTTC.

This clonotype was counted at least ten times. The chain has TRBV5-1 and TRBJ2-3; D might be TRBD1 or TRBD2, each matching 5 bases. The germline V gene has CDR1 SGHRS and CDR2 YFSETQ. V lost 1 base and J lost 0, with 9 bases in between. The CDR3 consists of 15 residues. In DNA form, the CDR3 reads TGCGCCAGCAGCTTGTGGGGACCCAGCACAGATACGCAGTATTTT. Amino acids: CASSLWGPSTDTQYF. Supplemented by reference TRBV5-1 and TRBJ2-3, the full variable domain reads KAGVTQTPRYLIKTRGQQVTLSCSPISGHRSVSWYQQTPGQGLQFLFEYFSETQRNKGNFPGRFSGRQFSNSRSEMNVSTLELGDSALYLCASSLWGPSTDTQYFGPGTRLTVL.

Ten or more counts support this clonotype. The gene calls are TRBV7-9 and TRBJ2-3; 10 bases align to TRBD2. The CDR3 is 14 residues long. V trimming: 6 bases; J trimming: 0 bases; junction bases outside the gene matches: 0. Looked up from germline, CDR1 is SEHNR and CDR2 is FQNEAQ (reference sequence). The CDR3 sequence: CASRTSGSTDTQYF. The DNA for the CDR3 is TGTGCCAGCAGGACTAGCGGGAGCACAGATACGCAGTATTTT.

In this sample, this clonotype turned up many times. CDR3 coding DNA: TGCAGTGCTAGGGGTCGGGAGGGCCTCCCTAGCACAGATACGCAGTATTTT. Translated, it gives CSARGREGLPSTDTQYF. This sequence joins TRBV20-1 and TRBJ2-3; 8 bases fit TRBD2. Trimming cost V 3 bases and J 0 bases; bases outside gene matches: 11. CDR3 length: 17 amino acids. CDR1 and CDR2 from the germline V gene are DFQATT and SNEGSKA (reference sequence).

This clonotype was picked up many times. This chain joins TRBV7-8 and TRBJ2-1; no reliable D call. V was shortened by 1 base and J by 14 bases, with 12 bases between the two germline ends. The germline gives CDR1 SGHVS, CDR2 FQNEAQ. The CDR3 is made up of 12 amino acids. The chain's CDR3 is CASSLGPTEKFF. CDR3 DNA: TGTGCCAGCAGCTTAGGACCCACAGAGAAGTTCTTC.

This clonotype was observed once. The CDR3 DNA is TGTGCCACCAGCCCCCAAGGTGGAGATACGCAGTATTTT. Its translation: CATSPQGGDTQYF. The chain couples TRBV15 to TRBJ2-3; D gene unclear. V shed 5 bases and J shed 5 bases, with 11 bases lying between them. Germline V gene lookup returns CDR1 LNHNV and CDR2 YYDKDF (reference sequence). This CDR3 spans 13 amino acids.

As for this clonotype: Since a much larger clone is just one base distant, this may be a read error. CDR3 nucleotides: TGCGCCAGCTCCAGGGGGGACCCCATAGATACGCAGTATTTT. It specifies CASSRGDPIDTQYF. This chain uses TRBV4-3 with TRBJ2-3, with D possibly being TRBD1 (7 bases). CDR1 is LGHNA and CDR2 is YSLEER in the germline V gene. The CDR3 extends over 14 amino acids. Trimming stripped 8 bases from V and 5 bases from J, with 17 bases between.

Ten or more counts support this clonotype. V usage is TRBV7-2 and J usage is TRBJ2-5; D ambiguous. This CDR3 is 14 amino acids long. Looked up from germline, CDR1 is SGHTA and CDR2 is FQGNSA. Trimming took 2 bases from V and 7 from J, leaving 14 bases between them. As DNA, the CDR3 is TGTGCCAGCAGCTTAAAGGCGGACCATGGGACCCAGTACTTC. Translated: CASSLKADHGTQYF. The full variable domain, rest sourced from reference TRBV7-2 and TRBJ2-5, is GAGVSQSPSNKVTEKGKDVELRCDPISGHTALYWYRQSLGQGLEFLIYFQGNSAPDKSGLPSDRFSAERTGGSVSTLTIQRTQQEDSAVYLCASSLKADHGTQYFGPGTRLLVL.

This clonotype was seen more than once but under ten times. Possible read error: a much larger clone is one base away. The CDR3 DNA reads as TGCAGTGCTAGAGATCCCCGGACTAGCGCTTCCTACGAGCAGTACTTC. It specifies CSARDPRTSASYEQYF. The chain recombines TRBV20-1 with TRBJ2-7; 9 nucleotides match TRBD2. Germline CDR1 DFQATT, CDR2 SNEGSKA (reference sequence). With V trimmed by 0 bases and J by 1 base, 7 bases remained unmatched. The CDR3 covers 16 residues.

For this clonotype: Here the CDR3 omits its conserved ending phenylalanine or tryptophan, so a read error is the likely source. The limits of the CDR3 on the DNA are not certain, so only TCRdb's listed CDR3 is given. The chain couples TRBV24-1 to TRBJ2-7; TRBD1 is the table's D call, not checked against the DNA. The CDR3 length is 13 residues, termini included. CDR1 KGHDR and CDR2 SFDVKD come from the germline V gene. CDR3 amino acids: CATSDRVINERYL.

Notes on this clonotype: This may come from a read error, since a much larger clone is one base off. V is TRBV11-2 and J is TRBJ2-7; 10 bases are shared with TRBD2. This CDR3 is built from 14 residues. After removal of 6 bases from V and 10 bases from J, the junction contained 12 bases not matched to a gene. In germline, CDR1 is SGHAT, CDR2 FQNNGV. CDR3 DNA sequence: TGTGCCAGCAGACCGCCGGGTAGCGGGAGGATTCAGTACTTC. It codes for CASRPPGSGRIQYF.

V is TRBV28 and J is TRBJ2-5, with D perhaps matching TRBD1 (6 bases). The V end was cut by 3 bases, the J end by 2 bases, with 31 bases between. CDR1 is MDHEN, CDR2 SYDVKM, per germline. The CDR3 covers 21 residues. CDR3 sequence (DNA): TGTGCCAGCAGTTTCCGTTTAGAGGGGGTACCCCTACCAAGCCCTCAAGAGACCCAGTACTTC. Translated, it gives CASSFRLEGVPLPSPQETQYF.

About this clonotype: A clone one base away is much larger, so this may be a read error. This chain joins TRBV20-1 and TRBJ2-7, with TRBD2 matching over 9 bases. Germline lookup yields CDR1 DFQATT and CDR2 SNEGSKA (reference sequence). With V trimmed by 2 bases and J by 6 bases, 8 bases remained unmatched. The CDR3 has 14 residues. In nucleotides, the CDR3 is TGCAGTGCTAGACGTAGCGGGAGATCTTCCGAGCAGTACTTC. It encodes CSARRSGRSSEQYF.

The chain employs TRBV18 and TRBJ2-7; D may be TRBD2 (6 bases). The germline V gene encodes CDR1 KGHSH and CDR2 LQKENI. V lost 4 bases and J lost 2, with 9 bases in between. This CDR3 is 13 amino acids long. CDR3: CASSRGGPYEQYF. The DNA of the CDR3 is TGTGCCAGCTCACGGGGAGGACCCTACGAGCAGTACTTC. The variable domain in full, completed from reference TRBV18 and TRBJ2-7, reads NAGVMQNPRHLVRRRGQEARLRCSPMKGHSHVYWYRQLPEEGLKFMVYLQKENIIDESGMPKERFSAEFPKEGPSILRIQQVVRGDSAAYFCASSRGGPYEQYFGPGTRLTVT.

This clonotype came up many times. The rearrangement joins TRBV12-3 or TRBV12-4 to TRBJ2-3; 8 bases line up with TRBD2. Germline trimming cut 4 bases from V and 4 bases from J; bases unmatched to any gene: 4. CDR3 length equals 14 residues. The CDR3 reads CASSSRGAADTQYF. CDR3 in DNA: TGTGCCAGCAGTTCGCGGGGGGCCGCAGATACGCAGTATTTT.

The rearrangement joins TRBV7-9 to TRBJ2-5; 8 bases map to TRBD1. Trimming removed 6 bases from V and 3 bases from J; junction bases left unmatched: 6. The CDR3 totals 14 residues. From germline, CDR1 is SEHNR and CDR2 FQNEAQ (reference sequence). The CDR3 protein is CASSHDRGKETQYF. DNA for the CDR3: TGTGCCAGCAGTCATGACAGGGGCAAAGAGACCCAGTACTTC.

The chain couples TRBV5-1 to TRBJ2-1, with 9 bases fitting TRBD2. Germline V gene lookup returns CDR1 SGHRS and CDR2 YFSETQ. The CDR3 extends over 18 amino acids. V lost 2 bases, J lost 4 bases, and 13 bases stayed unmatched. This CDR3 reads CASSFWLAGSPGYNEQFF. The CDR3 nucleotides read TGCGCCAGCAGCTTTTGGCTAGCGGGATCCCCGGGGTACAATGAGCAGTTCTTC.

This clonotype showed up many times. The genes are TRBV20-1 and TRBJ2-7; 9 bases map to TRBD2. This CDR3 has 15 amino acids. Trimming cost V 0 bases and J 4 bases; bases outside gene matches: 7. Per germline, CDR1 DFQATT and CDR2 SNEGSKA (reference sequence). The CDR3 DNA sequence: TGCAGTGCTAGAGATTTGGCGGGAGGGCCGTACGAGCAGTACTTC. It codes for CSARDLAGGPYEQYF.